Here is one T cell receptor beta chain with its context. Its specificity is unknown. These data are taken from a study of T cell responses to AZD1222 COVID-19 vaccine. Findings and limits, study-wide: Vaccine-associated CD4 TCRs ranged over spike, dominating at 160-218 and 743-854.

Assay used: immunoSEQ multiplex PCR; TCRdb lists only in-frame clones, some missing. Of roughly 190,000 clones in the sample, approximately 90% were seen once. This CDR3 is built from 16 residues. From germline, CDR1 is SGHTA and CDR2 FQGNSA. With 6 bases removed from V and 0 bases from J, the gap between germline ends came to 15 bases. The origin of this receptor is an adult in good health. The sample consisted of peripheral blood, taken on day 0 of AZD1222 vaccination. The chain is built from TRBV7-2 and TRBJ2-1; D is unclear. Here the CDR3 reads CASRRNPDVSYNEQFF. The CDR3 DNA follows: TGTGCCAGCAGACGTAACCCGGACGTCTCCTACAATGAGCAGTTCTTC.